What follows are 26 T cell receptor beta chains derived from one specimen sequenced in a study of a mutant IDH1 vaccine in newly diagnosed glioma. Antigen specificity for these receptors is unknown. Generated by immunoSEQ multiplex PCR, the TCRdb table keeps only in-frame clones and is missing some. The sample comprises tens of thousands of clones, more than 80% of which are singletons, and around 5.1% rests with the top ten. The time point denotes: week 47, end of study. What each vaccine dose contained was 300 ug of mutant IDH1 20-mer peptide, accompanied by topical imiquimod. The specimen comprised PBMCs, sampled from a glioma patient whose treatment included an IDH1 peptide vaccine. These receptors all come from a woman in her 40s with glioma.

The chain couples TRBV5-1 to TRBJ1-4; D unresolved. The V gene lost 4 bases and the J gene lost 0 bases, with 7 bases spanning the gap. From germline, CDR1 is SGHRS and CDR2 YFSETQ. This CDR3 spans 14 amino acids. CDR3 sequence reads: CASSDKATNEKLFF. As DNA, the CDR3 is TGCGCCAGCAGCGACAAAGCAACTAATGAAAAACTGTTTTTT. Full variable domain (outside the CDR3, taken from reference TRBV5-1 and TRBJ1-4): KAGVTQTPRYLIKTRGQQVTLSCSPISGHRSVSWYQQTPGQGLQFLFEYFSETQRNKGNFPGRFSGRQFSNSRSEMNVSTLELGDSALYLCASSDKATNEKLFFGSGTQLSVL.

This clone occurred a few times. The CDR3 region is CASSQVGTGGLDNEQFF. CDR3 in DNA: TGTGCCAGCAGCCAAGTAGGGACAGGGGGATTGGACAATGAGCAGTTCTTC. The chain employs TRBV4-2 and TRBJ2-1; 11 bases are a match to TRBD1. Trimming at V came to 1 base and at J to 5 bases, leaving 7 bases not matched to a gene. Germline assignment: CDR1 LGHNA and CDR2 YNFKEQ. There are 17 residues in the CDR3.

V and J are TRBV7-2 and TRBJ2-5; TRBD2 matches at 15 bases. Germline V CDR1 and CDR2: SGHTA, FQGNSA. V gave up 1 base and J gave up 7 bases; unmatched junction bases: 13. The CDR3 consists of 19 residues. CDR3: CASSLVSRTSGGAGATQYF. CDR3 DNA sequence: TGTGCCAGCAGCTTAGTGTCTAGGACTAGCGGGGGGGCTGGTGCGACCCAGTACTTC.

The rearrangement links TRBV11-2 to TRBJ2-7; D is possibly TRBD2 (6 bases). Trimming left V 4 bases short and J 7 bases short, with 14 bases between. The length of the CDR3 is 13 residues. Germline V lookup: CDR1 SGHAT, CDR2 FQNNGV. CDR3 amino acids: CASSWGLRGEQYF. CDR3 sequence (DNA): TGTGCCAGCAGCTGGGGACTGCGGGGAGAGCAGTACTTC.

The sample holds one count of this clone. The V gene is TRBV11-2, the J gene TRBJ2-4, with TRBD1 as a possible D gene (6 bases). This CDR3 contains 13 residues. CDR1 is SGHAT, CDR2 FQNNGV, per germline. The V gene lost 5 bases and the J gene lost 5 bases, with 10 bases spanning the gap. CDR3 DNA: TGTGCCAGCAGCCAAAGGACAGAAAACATTCAGTACTTC. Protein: CASSQRTENIQYF.

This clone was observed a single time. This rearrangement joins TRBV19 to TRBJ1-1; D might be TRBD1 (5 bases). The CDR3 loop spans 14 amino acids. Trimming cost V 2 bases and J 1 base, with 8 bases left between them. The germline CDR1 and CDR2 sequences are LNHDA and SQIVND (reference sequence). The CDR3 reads CASSISRANTEAFF. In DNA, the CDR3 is TGTGCCAGTAGTATAAGCAGGGCGAACACTGAAGCTTTCTTT.

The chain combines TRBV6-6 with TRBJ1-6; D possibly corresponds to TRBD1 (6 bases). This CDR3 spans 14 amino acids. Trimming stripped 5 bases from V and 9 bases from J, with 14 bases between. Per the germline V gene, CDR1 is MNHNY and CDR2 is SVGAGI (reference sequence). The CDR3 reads CASSHTGTGSPLHF. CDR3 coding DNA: TGTGCCAGCAGTCATACAGGGACGGGTTCACCCCTCCACTTT.

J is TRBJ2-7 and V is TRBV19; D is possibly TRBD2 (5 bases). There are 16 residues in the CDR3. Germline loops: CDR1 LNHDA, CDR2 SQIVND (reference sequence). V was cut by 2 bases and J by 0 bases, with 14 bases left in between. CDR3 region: CASSITASSSSYEQYF. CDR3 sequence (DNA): TGTGCCAGTAGTATAACTGCTAGCTCGAGCTCCTACGAGCAGTACTTC.

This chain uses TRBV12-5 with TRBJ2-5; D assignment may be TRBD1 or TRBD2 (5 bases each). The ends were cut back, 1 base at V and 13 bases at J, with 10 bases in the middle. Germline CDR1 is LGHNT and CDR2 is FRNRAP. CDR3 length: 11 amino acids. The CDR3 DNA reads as TGTGCTAGTGGTTTGGCCCTGGGGACGTACTTC. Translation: CASGLALGTYF.

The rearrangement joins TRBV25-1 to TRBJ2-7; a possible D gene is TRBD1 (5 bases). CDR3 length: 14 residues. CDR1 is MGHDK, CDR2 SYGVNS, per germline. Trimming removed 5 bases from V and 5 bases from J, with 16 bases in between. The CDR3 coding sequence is TGTGCCAGCAGTTTGTCGTTGGGGCGGAACGAGCAGTACTTC. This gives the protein CASSLSLGRNEQYF.

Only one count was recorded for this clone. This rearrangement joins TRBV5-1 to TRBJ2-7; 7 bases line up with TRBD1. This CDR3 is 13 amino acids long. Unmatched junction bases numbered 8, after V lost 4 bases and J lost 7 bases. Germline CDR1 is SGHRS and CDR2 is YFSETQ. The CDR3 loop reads CASSPGQEQEQYF. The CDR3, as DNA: TGCGCCAGCAGCCCAGGACAGGAGCAAGAGCAGTACTTC.

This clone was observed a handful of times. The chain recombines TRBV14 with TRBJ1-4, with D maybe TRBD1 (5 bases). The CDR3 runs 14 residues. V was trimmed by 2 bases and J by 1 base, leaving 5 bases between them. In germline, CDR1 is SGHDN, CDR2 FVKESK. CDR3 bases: TGTGCCAGCAGCCAAAGGGGAACTAATGAAAAACTGTTTTTT. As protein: CASSQRGTNEKLFF. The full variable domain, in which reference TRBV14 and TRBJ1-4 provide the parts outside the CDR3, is EAGVTQFPSHSVIEKGQTVTLRCDPISGHDNLYWYRRVMGKEIKFLLHFVKESKQDESGMPNNRFLAERTGGTYSTLKVQPAELEDSGVYFCASSQRGTNEKLFFGSGTQLSVL.

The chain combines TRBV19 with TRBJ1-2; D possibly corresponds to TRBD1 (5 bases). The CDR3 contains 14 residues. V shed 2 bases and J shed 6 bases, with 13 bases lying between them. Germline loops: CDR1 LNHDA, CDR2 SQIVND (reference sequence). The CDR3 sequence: CASSIQPGTNGYTF. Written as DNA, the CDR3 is TGTGCCAGTAGTATACAGCCAGGGACTAATGGCTACACCTTC. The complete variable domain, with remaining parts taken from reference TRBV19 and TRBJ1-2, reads DGGITQSPKYLFRKEGQNVTLSCEQNLNHDAMYWYRQDPGQGLRLIYYSQIVNDFQKGDIAEGYSVSREKKESFPLTVTSAQKNPTAFYLCASSIQPGTNGYTFGSGTRLTVV.

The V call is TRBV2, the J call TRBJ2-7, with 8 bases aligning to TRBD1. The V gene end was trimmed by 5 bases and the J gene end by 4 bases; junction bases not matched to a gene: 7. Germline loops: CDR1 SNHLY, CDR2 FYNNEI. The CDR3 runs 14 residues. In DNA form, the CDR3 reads TGTGCCAGCAGTCCCGGGACAGGTTGGTACGAGCAGTACTTC. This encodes CASSPGTGWYEQYF.

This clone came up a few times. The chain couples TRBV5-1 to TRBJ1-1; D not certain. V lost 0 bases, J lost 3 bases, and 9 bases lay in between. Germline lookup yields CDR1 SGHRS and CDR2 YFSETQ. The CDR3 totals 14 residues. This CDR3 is CASSLGRRDTEAFF. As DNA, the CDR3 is TGCGCCAGCAGCTTGGGCAGGCGAGACACTGAAGCTTTCTTT.

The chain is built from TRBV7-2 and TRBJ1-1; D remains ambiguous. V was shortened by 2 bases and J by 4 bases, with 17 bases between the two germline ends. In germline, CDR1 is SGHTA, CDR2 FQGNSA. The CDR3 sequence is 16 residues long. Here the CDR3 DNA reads TGTGCCAGCAGCTTAAACTCGGTGGGTTTCGGCACTGAAGCTTTCTTT. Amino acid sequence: CASSLNSVGFGTEAFF.

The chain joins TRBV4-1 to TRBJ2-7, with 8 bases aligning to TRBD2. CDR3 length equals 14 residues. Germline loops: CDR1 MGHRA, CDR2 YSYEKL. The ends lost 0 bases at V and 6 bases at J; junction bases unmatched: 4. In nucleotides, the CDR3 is TGCGCCAGCAGCCAAGACGGGAGGGCCTCCGAGCAGTACTTC. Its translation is CASSQDGRASEQYF.

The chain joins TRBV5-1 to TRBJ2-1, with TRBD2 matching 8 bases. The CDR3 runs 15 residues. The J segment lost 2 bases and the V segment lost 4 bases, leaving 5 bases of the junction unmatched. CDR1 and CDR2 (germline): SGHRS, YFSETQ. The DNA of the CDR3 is TGCGCCAGCAGCATGATAGCGGGGACCTACAATGAGCAGTTCTTC. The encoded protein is CASSMIAGTYNEQFF.

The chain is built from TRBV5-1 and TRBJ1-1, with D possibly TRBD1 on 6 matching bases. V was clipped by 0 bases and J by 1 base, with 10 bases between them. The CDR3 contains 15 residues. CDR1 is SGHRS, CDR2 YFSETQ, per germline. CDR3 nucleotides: TGCGCCAGCAGCTTGGGATCAGGGGAGAACACTGAAGCTTTCTTT. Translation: CASSLGSGENTEAFF.

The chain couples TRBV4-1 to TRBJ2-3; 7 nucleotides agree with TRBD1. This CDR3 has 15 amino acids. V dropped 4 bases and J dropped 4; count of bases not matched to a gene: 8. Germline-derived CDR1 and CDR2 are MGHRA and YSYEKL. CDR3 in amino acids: CASSPGGRSADTQYF. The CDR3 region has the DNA TGCGCCAGCAGCCCAGGGGGTCGGAGTGCAGATACGCAGTATTTT.

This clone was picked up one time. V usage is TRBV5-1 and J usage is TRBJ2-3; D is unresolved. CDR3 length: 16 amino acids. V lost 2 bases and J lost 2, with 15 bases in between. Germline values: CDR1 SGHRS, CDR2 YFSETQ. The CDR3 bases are TGCGCCAGCAGCTTTGCCGCCAATCAGGACACAGATACGCAGTATTTT. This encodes CASSFAANQDTDTQYF.

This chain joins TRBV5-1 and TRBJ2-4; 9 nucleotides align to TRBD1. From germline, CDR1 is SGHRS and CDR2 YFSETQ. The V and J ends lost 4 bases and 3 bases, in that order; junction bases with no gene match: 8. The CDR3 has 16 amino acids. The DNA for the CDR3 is TGCGCCAGCAGCCCTCGGACAGGGGAAGTCAAAAACATTCAGTACTTC. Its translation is CASSPRTGEVKNIQYF.

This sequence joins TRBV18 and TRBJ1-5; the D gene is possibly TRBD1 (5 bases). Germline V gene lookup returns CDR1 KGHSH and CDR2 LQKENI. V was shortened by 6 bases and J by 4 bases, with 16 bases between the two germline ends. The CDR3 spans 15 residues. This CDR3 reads CASSGSAGTNQPQHF. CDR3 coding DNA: TGTGCCAGCTCCGGGTCCGCAGGGACTAATCAGCCCCAGCATTTT.

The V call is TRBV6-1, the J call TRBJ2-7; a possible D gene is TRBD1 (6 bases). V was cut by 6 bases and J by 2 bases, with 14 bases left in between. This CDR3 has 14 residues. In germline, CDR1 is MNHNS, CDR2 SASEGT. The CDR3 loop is CASRLQGPPYEQYF. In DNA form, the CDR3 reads TGTGCCAGCAGGCTACAGGGTCCGCCCTACGAGCAGTACTTC.

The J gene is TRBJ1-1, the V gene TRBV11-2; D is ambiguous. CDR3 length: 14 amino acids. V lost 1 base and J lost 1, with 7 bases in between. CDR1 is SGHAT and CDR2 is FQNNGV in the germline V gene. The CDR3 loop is CASSLGRSNTEAFF. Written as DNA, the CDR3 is TGTGCCAGCAGCTTAGGGAGGTCGAACACTGAAGCTTTCTTT.

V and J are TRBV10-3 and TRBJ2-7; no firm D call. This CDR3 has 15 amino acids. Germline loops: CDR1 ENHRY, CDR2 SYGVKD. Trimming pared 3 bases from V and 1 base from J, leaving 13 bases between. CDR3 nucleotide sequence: TGTGCCATCAGTGAAGCTCAGGACGGATCCTACGAGCAGTACTTC. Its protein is CAISEAQDGSYEQYF.